The clone carrying this TCR beta chain appeared a few times. The antigen is undetermined. MiXCR, applied by TCRdb to the reads, yields one record per CDR3 protein. The sample contains about 340,000 distinct CDR3 sequences, about 28% of which appear only once. The data were taken from a study of T cell repertoires in cytomegalovirus infection. Study as a whole: Recently described HLA-C-restricted plus well-studied HLA-B-restricted CMV epitopes were used. Indications came from public TCR beta signatures; they pointed to CMV infection and to a matching HLA type. General study points: CMV-specific HLA-C-restricted TCR beta clonotypes dominated the ex vivo response.

The sequence derives from a human donor in good health (CMV status not recorded). Some clones in this sample may be carry-over from other donors' samples. Sample: cultured PBMCs, taken from culture after CMV antigen stimulation.

The CDR3 spells CASSEGGRQYF. CDR3 in DNA: TGTGCCAGCAGTGAGGGAGGGAGGCAGTACTTC. The J gene is TRBJ2-7, the V gene TRBV25-1; 7 bases fit TRBD2. This CDR3 has 11 amino acids. V lost 3 bases and J lost 9; bases outside the gene matches: 2. Germline V lookup: CDR1 MGHDK, CDR2 SYGVNS.